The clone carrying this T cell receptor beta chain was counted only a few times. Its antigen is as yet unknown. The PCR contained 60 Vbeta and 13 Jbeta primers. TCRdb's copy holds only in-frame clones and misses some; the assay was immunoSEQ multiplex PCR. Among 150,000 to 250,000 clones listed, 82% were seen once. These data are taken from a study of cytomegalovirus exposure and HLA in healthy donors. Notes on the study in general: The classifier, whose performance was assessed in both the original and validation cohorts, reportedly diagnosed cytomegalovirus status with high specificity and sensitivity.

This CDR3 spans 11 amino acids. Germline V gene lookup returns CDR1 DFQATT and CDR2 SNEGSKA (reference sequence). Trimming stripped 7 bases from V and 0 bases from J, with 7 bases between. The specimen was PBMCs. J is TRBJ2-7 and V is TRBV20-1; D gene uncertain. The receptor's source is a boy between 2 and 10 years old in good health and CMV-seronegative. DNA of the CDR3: TGCAGTGTACAGTCCTCCTACGAGCAGTACTTC. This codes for CSVQSSYEQYF.